The 2 T cell receptor beta chains reported below all come from one sample, sequenced in a study of blood T cell repertoires in COVID-19. This table comes from immunoSEQ multiplex PCR, and its TCRdb copy is limited to in-frame clones, with some not included. The sample lists over 50,000 clones; about 85% were seen once. Sequenced input: peripheral blood. The source of these receptors is a human donor in a cohort sampled during active COVID-19.

The CDR3 sequence is CASSALGQGNSPLHF. For the CDR3, the DNA is TGTGCCAGCAGCGCGCTAGGGCAGGGTAATTCACCCCTCCACTTT. The rearrangement uses TRBV9 and TRBJ1-6, with a tentative D call TRBD1 (5 bases). Per germline, CDR1 SGDLS and CDR2 YYNGEE. Trimming left V 3 bases short and J 6 bases short, with 13 bases between. The CDR3 contains 15 residues.

The J gene is TRBJ2-7, the V gene TRBV7-9, with 11 bases aligning to TRBD2. The CDR3 is 15 residues long. Germline V CDR1 and CDR2: SEHNR, FQNEAQ (reference sequence). V lost 5 bases and J lost 3; bases outside the gene matches: 6. CDR3 nucleotide sequence: TGTGCCAGCAGCGGAGTAGCGGGAGGGCTCTACGAGCAGTACTTC. It is translated as CASSGVAGGLYEQYF.